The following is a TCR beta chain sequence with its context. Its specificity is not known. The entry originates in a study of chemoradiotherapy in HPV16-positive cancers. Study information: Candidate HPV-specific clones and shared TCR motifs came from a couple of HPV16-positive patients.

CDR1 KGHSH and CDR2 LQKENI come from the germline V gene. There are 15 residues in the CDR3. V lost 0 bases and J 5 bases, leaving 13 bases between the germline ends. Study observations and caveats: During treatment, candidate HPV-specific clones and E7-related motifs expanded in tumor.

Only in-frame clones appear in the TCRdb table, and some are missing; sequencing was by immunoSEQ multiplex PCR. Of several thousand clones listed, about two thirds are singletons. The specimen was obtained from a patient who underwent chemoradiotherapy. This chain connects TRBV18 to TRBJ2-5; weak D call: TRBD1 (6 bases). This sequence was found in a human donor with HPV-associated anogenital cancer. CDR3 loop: CASSPPNRESETQYF. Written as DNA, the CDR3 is TGTGCCAGCTCACCACCCAACAGGGAATCGGAGACCCAGTACTTC.